This passage covers 25 T cell receptor beta chains from one sample sequenced in a study of T cells expressing NK-cell markers. TCRdb re-called the 5' RACE reads, yielding one record per CDR3 amino acid sequence without DNA. The sample table includes about 460,000 distinct CDR3 sequences. The source material was blood T cells: a sorted CD56 or NKG2C T cell subset, CD4+ or CD8+ T cells, or bulk PBMC T cells (not recorded which). The receptors shown here come from a woman between 45 and 65 years old in good health.

This rearrangement joins TRBV20-1 to TRBJ2-4; TCRdb's D call, TRBD1, is unchecked because there is no DNA. The CDR3 loop spans 16 amino acids. Germline CDR1 reads DFQATT; CDR2 reads SNEGSKA (reference sequence). The CDR3 spells CSARRTGGMAKNIQYF.

V gene TRBV20-1 combines with J gene TRBJ1-5; checking the TCRdb D call of TRBD1 is not possible without DNA. Germline V gene lookup returns CDR1 DFQATT and CDR2 SNEGSKA (reference sequence). This CDR3 region has 15 residues. This CDR3 reads CSASGQGLYNQPQHF.

The CDR3 protein is CASSPFSYEQYF. The chain couples TRBV18 to TRBJ2-7. The length of the CDR3 is 12 residues. CDR1 and CDR2 from the germline V gene are KGHSH and LQKENI.

The chain recombines TRBV24-1 with TRBJ2-3; TCRdb designates TRBD2, a call that cannot be tested without DNA. CDR3 length equals 13 residues. Germline V gene lookup returns CDR1 KGHDR and CDR2 SFDVKD. The CDR3 here is CATRADGGDTQYF.

J is TRBJ2-4 and V is TRBV12-3 or TRBV12-4. This CDR3 has 14 residues. CDR3 residues: CASRDDKGKNIQYF.

V usage is TRBV12-3 or TRBV12-4 and J usage is TRBJ2-7; TCRdb picks TRBD1, but there is no DNA to check that call. The CDR3 sequence is 19 residues long. CDR3 sequence reads: CASSFHQGVGMIGAYEQYF.

The chain couples TRBV29-1 to TRBJ2-3; without DNA, the TCRdb call of TRBD1 cannot be checked. Looked up from germline, CDR1 is SQVTM and CDR2 is ANQGSEA. CDR3 size: 14 residues. The CDR3 loop is CSVGQGTGVDTQYF.

The gene calls are TRBV12-3 or TRBV12-4 and TRBJ2-1. This CDR3 has 12 residues. The CDR3 spells CASSRWVNEQFF.

The chain joins TRBV3-1 to TRBJ1-2; the TCRdb D gene call, TRBD1, has no DNA to confirm it. This CDR3 comprises 16 residues. CDR1 and CDR2 from the germline V gene are LGHDT and YNNKEL (reference sequence). The CDR3 spells CASSQDGAGTYYGYTF.

The chain links TRBV12-3 or TRBV12-4 to TRBJ2-1; TCRdb reports TRBD2, a call that lacks DNA to check it against. The CDR3 is 14 amino acids. The CDR3 here is CASSLEGGPYEQFF.

The chain has TRBV21-1 and TRBJ2-1; the TCRdb call, TRBD1, lacks DNA for checking. TRBV21-1 constitutes a pseudogene. This CDR3 comprises 15 residues. CDR3: CASSLRGTTVHQQFF.

The CDR3 sequence: CSVSGAVGGYTF. V is TRBV29-1 and J is TRBJ1-2; there is no DNA to check the TCRdb D call of TRBD1. Germline V gene data show CDR1 as SQVTM and CDR2 as ANQGSEA. The CDR3 covers 12 residues.

V gene TRBV12-3 or TRBV12-4 combines with J gene TRBJ2-5; TCRdb's D gene call, TRBD1, goes unchecked for lack of DNA. The CDR3 consists of 13 residues. The CDR3 spells CASRPTGGETQYF.

This sequence joins TRBV29-1 and TRBJ1-1. The CDR3 has 11 amino acids. Germline V CDR1 and CDR2: SQVTM, ANQGSEA. CDR3 sequence: CSAVRLPEAFF.

This chain uses TRBV20-1 with TRBJ1-1. The CDR3 is made up of 15 amino acids. Germline V CDR1 and CDR2: DFQATT, SNEGSKA (reference sequence). CDR3 loop: CSARDPRTVGTEAFF.

The chain recombines TRBV7-9 with TRBJ2-2; TCRdb proposes TRBD1, but this gene call is untestable without DNA. This CDR3 is 17 amino acids long. Per the germline V gene, CDR1 is SEHNR and CDR2 is FQNEAQ (reference sequence). This chain's CDR3 is CASSSLKRQGLTGELFF.

The rearrangement uses TRBV19 and TRBJ2-1; TCRdb picks TRBD2, but there is no DNA to check that call. Germline V CDR1 and CDR2: LNHDA, SQIVND (reference sequence). The CDR3 loop spans 17 amino acids. This CDR3 reads CASSIQAGLLPYNEQFF.

This chain links TRBV20-1 with TRBJ1-5; as DNA is missing, the TRBD1 call by TCRdb cannot be tested. CDR1 is DFQATT, CDR2 SNEGSKA, per germline (reference sequence). There are 13 residues in the CDR3. CDR3 sequence reads: CSASRQDNQPQHF.

J is TRBJ2-2 and V is TRBV10-1. The CDR3 length is 17 residues. Germline CDR1 and CDR2: WNHNN and SYGVQD (reference sequence). Here the CDR3 reads CASSESISGVNTGELFF.

CDR3 sequence: CASWGTPRGQYF. The rearrangement uses TRBV28 and TRBJ2-3; TCRdb outputs TRBD1, but without DNA this stays unchecked. The germline CDR1 and CDR2 sequences are MDHEN and SYDVKM. The CDR3 totals 12 residues.

The rearrangement joins TRBV9 to TRBJ2-2; lacking DNA, the TRBD1 call made by TCRdb goes unchecked. The CDR3 totals 14 residues. Germline lookup yields CDR1 SGDLS and CDR2 YYNGEE. The CDR3: CASSVGGQGGELFF. Supplemented by reference TRBV9 and TRBJ2-2, the full variable domain reads DSGVTQTPKHLITATGQRVTLRCSPRSGDLSVYWYQQSLDQGLQFLIQYYNGEERAKGNILERFSAQQFPDLHSELNLSSLELGDSALYFCASSVGGQGGELFFGEGSRLTVL.

The chain combines TRBV5-5 with TRBJ2-3; no DNA is available, so the TRBD2 call from TCRdb remains unchecked. CDR1 SGHKS and CDR2 YYEKEE come from the germline V gene (reference sequence). The CDR3 loop spans 16 amino acids. The CDR3: CASSSLAGGGADTQYF.

The chain links TRBV4-1 to TRBJ2-5; TCRdb calls TRBD1, which cannot be checked without DNA. The CDR3 consists of 16 residues. CDR1 MGHRA and CDR2 YSYEKL come from the germline V gene. The CDR3 protein is CASSQNSGTGRETQYF.

This sequence joins TRBV11-2 and TRBJ1-2; TCRdb selects TRBD1, and the lack of DNA leaves this call unchecked. Germline CDR1 SGHAT, CDR2 FQNNGV. This CDR3 comprises 15 residues. This CDR3 is CASSPSDTGSYGYTF.

The rearrangement joins TRBV3-1 to TRBJ2-1; there is no DNA to check the TCRdb D call of TRBD2. Germline CDR1 LGHDT, CDR2 YNNKEL (reference sequence). The CDR3 is 17 residues long. The CDR3 sequence: CASSQYGTSGNYNEQFF.